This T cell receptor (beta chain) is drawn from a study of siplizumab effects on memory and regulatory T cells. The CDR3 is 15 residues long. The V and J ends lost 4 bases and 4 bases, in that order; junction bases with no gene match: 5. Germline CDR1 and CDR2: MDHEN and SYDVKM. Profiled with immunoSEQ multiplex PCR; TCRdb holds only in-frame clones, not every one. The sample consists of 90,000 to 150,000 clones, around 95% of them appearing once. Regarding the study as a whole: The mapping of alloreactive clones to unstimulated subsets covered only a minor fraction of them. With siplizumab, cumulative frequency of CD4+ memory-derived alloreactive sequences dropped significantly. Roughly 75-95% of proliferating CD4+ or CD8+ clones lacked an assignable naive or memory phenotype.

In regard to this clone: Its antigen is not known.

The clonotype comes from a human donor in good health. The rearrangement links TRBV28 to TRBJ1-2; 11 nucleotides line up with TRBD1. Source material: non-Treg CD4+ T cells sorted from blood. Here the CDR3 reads CASSYRDRGGYGYTF. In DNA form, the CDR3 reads TGTGCCAGCAGTTACCGGGACAGGGGGGGCTATGGCTACACCTTC.